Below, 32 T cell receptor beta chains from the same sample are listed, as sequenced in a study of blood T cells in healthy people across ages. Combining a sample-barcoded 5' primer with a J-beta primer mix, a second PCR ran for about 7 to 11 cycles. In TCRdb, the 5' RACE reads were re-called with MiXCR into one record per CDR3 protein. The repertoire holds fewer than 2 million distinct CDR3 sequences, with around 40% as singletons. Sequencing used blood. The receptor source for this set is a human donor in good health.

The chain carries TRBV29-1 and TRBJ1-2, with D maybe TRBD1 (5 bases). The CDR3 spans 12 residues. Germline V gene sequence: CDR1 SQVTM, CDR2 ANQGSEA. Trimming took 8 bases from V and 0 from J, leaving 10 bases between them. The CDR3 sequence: CSSRDANYGYTF. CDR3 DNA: TGCAGCTCCCGGGACGCTAACTATGGCTACACCTTC.

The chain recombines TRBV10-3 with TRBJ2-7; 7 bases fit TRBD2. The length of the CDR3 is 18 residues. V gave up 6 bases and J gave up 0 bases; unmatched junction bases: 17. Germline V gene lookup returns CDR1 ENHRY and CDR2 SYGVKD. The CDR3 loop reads CAIRGGLVIQSSSYEQYF. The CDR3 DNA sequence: TGTGCCATCAGGGGAGGGCTCGTCATTCAATCTAGCTCCTACGAGCAGTACTTC.

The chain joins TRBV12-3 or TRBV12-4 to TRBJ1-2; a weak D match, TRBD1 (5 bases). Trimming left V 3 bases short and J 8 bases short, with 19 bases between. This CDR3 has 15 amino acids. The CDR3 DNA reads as TGTGCCAGCAGTTTGACAGTGAACGCCCCAGGGGGCTACACCTTC. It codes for CASSLTVNAPGGYTF.

The CDR3 protein is CASRETLSNQPQHF. CDR3 sequence (DNA): TGTGCCAGCAGGGAGACTCTCAGCAATCAGCCCCAGCATTTT. The rearrangement links TRBV7-2 to TRBJ1-5; the D is unclear. CDR1 SGHTA and CDR2 FQGNSA come from the germline V gene. Trimming shortened V by 6 bases and J by 1 base, and 10 bases separated the two germline ends. The CDR3 length is 14 residues.

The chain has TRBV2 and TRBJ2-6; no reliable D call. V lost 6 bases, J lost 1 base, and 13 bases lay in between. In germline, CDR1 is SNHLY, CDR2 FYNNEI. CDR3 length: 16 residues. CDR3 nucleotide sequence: TGTGCCAGCAGGCCCTCCCTGGGGTCTGGGGCCAACGTCCTGACTTTC. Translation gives CASRPSLGSGANVLTF.

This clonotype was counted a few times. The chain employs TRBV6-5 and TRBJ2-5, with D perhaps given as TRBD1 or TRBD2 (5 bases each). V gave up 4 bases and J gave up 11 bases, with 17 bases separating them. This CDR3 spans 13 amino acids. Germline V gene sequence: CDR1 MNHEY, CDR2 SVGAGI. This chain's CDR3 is CASSSYPGRKQYF. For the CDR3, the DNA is TGTGCCAGCAGTTCGTACCCGGGACGCAAGCAGTACTTC.

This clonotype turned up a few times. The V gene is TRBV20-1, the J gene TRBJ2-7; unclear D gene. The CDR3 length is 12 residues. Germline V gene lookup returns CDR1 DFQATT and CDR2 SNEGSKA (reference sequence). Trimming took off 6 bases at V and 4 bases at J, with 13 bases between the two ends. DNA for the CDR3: TGCAGTGCACATAAACTGGGTTACGAGCAGTACTTC. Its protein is CSAHKLGYEQYF.

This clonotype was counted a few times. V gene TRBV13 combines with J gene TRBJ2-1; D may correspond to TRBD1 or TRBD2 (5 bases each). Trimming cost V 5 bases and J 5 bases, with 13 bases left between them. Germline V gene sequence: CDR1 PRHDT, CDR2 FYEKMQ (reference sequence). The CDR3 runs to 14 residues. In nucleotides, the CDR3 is TGTGCCAGCAGCGCAAGGGACGTTGACAATGAGCAGTTCTTC. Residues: CASSARDVDNEQFF.

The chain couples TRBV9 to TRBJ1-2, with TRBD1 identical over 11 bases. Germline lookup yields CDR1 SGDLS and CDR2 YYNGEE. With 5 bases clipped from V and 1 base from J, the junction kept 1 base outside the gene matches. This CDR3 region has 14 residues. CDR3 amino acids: CASRGQGVNYGYTF. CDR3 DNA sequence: TGTGCCAGCAGGGGACAGGGGGTTAACTATGGCTACACCTTC.

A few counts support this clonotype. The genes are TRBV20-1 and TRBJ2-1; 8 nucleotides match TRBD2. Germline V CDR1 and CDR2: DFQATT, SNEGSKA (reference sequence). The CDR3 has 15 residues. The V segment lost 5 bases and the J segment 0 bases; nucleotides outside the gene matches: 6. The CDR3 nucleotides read TGCAGTGCTCACTCCAGCGGGGGCTCCTACAATGAGCAGTTCTTC. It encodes CSAHSSGGSYNEQFF.

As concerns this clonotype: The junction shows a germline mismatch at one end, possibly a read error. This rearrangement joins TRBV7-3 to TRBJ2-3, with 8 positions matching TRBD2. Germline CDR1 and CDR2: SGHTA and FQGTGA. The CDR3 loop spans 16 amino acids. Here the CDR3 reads CAGSLGAGVTTDTQYF. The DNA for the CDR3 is TGTGCCGGCAGCTTGGGAGCGGGGGTTACCACAGATACGCAGTATTTT.

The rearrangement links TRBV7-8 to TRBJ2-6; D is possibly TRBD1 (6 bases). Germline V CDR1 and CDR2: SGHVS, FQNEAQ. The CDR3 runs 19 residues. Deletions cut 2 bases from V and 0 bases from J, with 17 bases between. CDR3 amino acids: CASSLLSRDMSSGANVLTF. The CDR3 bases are TGTGCCAGCAGCTTACTATCCCGGGACATGAGCTCTGGGGCCAACGTCCTGACTTTC. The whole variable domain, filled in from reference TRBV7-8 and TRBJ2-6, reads GAGVSQSPRYKVAKRGQDVALRCDPISGHVSLFWYQQALGQGPEFLTYFQNEAQLDKSGLPSDRFFAERPEGSVSTLKIQRTQQEDSAVYLCASSLLSRDMSSGANVLTFGAGSRLTVL.

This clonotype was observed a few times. CDR3 nucleotides: TGCAGCGTCAGCGGGACAGTGAGCTACGAGCAGTACTTC. As protein: CSVSGTVSYEQYF. The chain couples TRBV29-1 to TRBJ2-7, with D perhaps assigned TRBD1 or TRBD2 (7 bases each). This CDR3 has 13 amino acids. V was trimmed by 6 bases and J by 3 bases, leaving 15 bases between them. Germline V lookup: CDR1 SQVTM, CDR2 ANQGSEA.

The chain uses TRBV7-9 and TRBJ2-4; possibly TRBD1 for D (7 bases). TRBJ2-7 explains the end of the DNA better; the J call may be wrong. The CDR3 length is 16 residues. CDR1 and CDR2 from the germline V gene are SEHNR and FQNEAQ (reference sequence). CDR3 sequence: CASSRIEGRDRYEQYF. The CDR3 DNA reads TGTGCCAGCAGCCGGATTGAGGGGCGGGACAGATACGAGCAGTACTTC.

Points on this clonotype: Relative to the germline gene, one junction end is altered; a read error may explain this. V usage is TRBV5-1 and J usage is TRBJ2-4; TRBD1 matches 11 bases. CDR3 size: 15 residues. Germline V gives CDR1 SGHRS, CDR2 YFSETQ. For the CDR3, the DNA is TGCACCAGCAGCGTACCGGGACAGGGGGGAAACATTCAGTACTTC. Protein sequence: CTSSVPGQGGNIQYF.

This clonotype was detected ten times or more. As DNA, the CDR3 is TGTGCCAGCAGTCCGGACAGGGAGAATGGCTACACCTTC. This codes for CASSPDRENGYTF. This chain joins TRBV6-4 and TRBJ1-2; TRBD1 matches at 8 bases. The CDR3 is 13 residues long. Looked up from germline, CDR1 is MRHNA and CDR2 is SNTAGT. V lost 5 bases and J lost 6; bases outside the gene matches: 5.

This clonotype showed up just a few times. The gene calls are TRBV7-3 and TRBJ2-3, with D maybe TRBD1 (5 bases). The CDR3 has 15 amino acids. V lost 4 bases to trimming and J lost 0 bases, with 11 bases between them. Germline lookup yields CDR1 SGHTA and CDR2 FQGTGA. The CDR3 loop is CASSSSRGSTDTQYF. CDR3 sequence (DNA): TGTGCCAGCAGCTCGAGTAGGGGTAGCACAGATACGCAGTATTTT.

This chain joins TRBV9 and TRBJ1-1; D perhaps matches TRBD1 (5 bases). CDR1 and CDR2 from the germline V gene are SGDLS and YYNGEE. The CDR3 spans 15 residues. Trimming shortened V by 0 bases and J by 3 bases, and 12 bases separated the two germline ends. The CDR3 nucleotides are TGTGCCAGCAGCGTAGGAGGAGGGACCCACACTGAAGCTTTCTTT. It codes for CASSVGGGTHTEAFF.

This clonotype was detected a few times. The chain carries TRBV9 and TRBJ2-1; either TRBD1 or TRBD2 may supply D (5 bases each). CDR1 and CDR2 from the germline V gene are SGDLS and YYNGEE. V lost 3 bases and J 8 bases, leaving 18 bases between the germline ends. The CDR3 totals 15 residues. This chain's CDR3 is CASSEGDGGPHEQFF. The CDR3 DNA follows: TGTGCCAGCAGCGAAGGGGACGGAGGCCCCCATGAGCAGTTCTTC.

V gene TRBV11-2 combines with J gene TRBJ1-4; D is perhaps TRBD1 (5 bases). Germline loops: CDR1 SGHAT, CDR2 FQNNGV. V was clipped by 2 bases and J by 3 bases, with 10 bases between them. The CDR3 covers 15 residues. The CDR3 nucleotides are TGTGCCAGCAGCTTAAGGGGAACGGCTAATGAAAAACTGTTTTTT. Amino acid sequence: CASSLRGTANEKLFF.

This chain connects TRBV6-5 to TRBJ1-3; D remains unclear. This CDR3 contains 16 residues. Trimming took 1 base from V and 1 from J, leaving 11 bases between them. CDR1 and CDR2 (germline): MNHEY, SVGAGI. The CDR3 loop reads CASSYFGLLSGNTIYF. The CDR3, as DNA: TGTGCCAGCAGTTACTTTGGGTTATTATCTGGAAACACCATATATTTT.

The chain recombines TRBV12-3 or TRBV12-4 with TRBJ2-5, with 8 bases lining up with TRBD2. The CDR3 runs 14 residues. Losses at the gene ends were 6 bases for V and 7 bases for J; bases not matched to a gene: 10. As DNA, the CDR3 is TGTGCCAGCAGCCAAGCAGCGGGAGTAGGGACCCAGTACTTC. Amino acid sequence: CASSQAAGVGTQYF.

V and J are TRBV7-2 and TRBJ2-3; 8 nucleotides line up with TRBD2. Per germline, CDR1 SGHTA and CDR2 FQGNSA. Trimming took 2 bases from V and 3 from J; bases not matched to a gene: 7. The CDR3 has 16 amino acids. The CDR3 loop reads CASSLQGGGRTDTQYF. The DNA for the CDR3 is TGTGCCAGCAGCTTACAGGGCGGGGGGAGGACAGATACGCAGTATTTT.

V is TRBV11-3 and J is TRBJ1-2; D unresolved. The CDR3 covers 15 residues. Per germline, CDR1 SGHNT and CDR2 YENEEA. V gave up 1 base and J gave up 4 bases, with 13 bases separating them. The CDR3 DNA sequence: TGTGCCAGCAGCTTAGTGGGTAGGCAGGTCTATGGCTACACCTTC. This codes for CASSLVGRQVYGYTF.

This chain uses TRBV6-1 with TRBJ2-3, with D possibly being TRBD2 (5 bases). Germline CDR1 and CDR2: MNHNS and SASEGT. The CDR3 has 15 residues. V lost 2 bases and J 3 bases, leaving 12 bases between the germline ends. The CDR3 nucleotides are TGTGCCAGCAGTGAAATTGAGGGTCCGACAGATACGCAGTATTTT. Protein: CASSEIEGPTDTQYF.

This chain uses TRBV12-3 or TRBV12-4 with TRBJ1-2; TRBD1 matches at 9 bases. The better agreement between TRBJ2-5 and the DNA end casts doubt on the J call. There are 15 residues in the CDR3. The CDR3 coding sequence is TGTGCCAGCAGTCCCTGGGACAGGGATAAGGAGACCCAGTACTTC. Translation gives CASSPWDRDKETQYF.

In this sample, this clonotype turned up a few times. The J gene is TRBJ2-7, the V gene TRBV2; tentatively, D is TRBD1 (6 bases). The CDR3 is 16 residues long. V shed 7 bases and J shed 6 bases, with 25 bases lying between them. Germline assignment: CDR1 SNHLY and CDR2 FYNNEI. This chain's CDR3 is CASKATGNPYMGEQYF. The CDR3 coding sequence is TGTGCCAGCAAAGCTACAGGGAATCCTTATATGGGCGAGCAGTACTTC.

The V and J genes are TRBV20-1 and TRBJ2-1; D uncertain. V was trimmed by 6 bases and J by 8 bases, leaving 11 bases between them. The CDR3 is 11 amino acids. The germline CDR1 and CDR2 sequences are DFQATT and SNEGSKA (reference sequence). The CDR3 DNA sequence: TGCAGTGCCCCAAGGCGCCATGAGCAGTTCTTC. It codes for CSAPRRHEQFF.

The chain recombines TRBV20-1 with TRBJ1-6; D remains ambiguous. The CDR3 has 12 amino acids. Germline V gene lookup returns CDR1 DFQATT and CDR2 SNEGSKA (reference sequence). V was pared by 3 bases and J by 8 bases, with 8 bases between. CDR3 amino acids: CSASRLDSPLHF. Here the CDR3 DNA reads TGCAGTGCTAGTCGACTGGATTCACCCCTCCACTTT.

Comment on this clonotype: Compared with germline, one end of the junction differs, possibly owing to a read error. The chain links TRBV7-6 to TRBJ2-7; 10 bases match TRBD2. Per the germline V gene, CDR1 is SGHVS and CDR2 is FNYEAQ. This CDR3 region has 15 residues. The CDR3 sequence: CASNLVSGGINEQYF. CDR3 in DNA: TGTGCCAGCAACTTAGTTAGCGGGGGGATCAACGAGCAGTACTTC.

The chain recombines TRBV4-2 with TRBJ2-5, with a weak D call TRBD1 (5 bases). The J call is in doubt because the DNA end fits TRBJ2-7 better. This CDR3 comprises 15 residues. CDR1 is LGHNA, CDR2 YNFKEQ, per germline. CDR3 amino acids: CASSQGPGREYEQYF. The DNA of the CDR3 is TGTGCCAGCAGCCAAGGACCAGGGCGCGAATACGAGCAGTACTTC.

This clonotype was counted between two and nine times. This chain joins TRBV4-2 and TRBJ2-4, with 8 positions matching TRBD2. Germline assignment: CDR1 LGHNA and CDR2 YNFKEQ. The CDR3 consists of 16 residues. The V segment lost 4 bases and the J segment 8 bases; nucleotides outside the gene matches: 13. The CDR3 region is CASSLAGRGGMDIQYF. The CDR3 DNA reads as TGTGCCAGCAGCCTGGCCGGGAGGGGAGGGATGGACATTCAGTACTTC.